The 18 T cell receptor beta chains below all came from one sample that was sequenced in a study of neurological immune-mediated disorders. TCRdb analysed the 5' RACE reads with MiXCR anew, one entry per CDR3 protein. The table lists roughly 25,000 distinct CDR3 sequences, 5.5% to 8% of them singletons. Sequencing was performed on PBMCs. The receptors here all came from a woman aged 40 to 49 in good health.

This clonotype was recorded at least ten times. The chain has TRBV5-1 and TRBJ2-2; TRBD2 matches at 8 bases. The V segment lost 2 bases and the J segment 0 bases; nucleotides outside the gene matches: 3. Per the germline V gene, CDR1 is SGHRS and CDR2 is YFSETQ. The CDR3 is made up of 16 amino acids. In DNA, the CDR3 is TGCGCCAGCAGCTTTACTAGCGGAGCGAACACCGGGGAGCTGTTTTTT. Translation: CASSFTSGANTGELFF.

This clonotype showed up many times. CDR3 in amino acids: CASSLDLAGDPPNTGELFF. CDR3 nucleotide sequence: TGTGCCAGCAGCCTTGACCTAGCGGGGGACCCACCGAACACCGGGGAGCTGTTTTTT. The chain has TRBV5-6 and TRBJ2-2, with TRBD2 identical over 10 bases. Germline trimming cut 4 bases from V and 0 bases from J; bases unmatched to any gene: 12. This CDR3 spans 19 amino acids. The germline gives CDR1 SGHDT, CDR2 YYEEEE.

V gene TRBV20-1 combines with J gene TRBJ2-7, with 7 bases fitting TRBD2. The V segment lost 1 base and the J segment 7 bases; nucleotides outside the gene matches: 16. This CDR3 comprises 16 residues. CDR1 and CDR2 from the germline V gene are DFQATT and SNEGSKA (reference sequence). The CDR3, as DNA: TGCAGTGCTAGAGTCAGGAGCGGGACCTTGACCTGGGAGCAGTACTTC. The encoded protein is CSARVRSGTLTWEQYF.

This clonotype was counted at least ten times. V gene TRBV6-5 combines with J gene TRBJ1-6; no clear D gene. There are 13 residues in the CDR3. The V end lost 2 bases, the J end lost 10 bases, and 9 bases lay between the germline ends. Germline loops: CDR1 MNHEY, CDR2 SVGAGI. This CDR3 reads CASSYGSDSPLHF. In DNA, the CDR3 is TGTGCCAGCAGTTACGGGTCGGACTCACCCCTCCACTTT.

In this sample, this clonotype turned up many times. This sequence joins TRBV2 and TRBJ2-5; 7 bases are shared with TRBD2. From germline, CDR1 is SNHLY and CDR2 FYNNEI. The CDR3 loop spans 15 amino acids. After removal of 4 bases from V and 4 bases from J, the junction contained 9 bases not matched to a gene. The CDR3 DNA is TGTGCCAGCAGTGGAGCGGGGACCCTCCGAGAGACCCAGTACTTC. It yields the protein CASSGAGTLRETQYF.

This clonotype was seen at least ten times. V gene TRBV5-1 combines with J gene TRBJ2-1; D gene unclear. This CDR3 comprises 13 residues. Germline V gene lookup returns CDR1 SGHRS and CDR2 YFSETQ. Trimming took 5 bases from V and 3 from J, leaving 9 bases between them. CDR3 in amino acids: CASRADDYNEQFF. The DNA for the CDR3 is TGCGCCAGCAGGGCGGACGACTACAATGAGCAGTTCTTC.

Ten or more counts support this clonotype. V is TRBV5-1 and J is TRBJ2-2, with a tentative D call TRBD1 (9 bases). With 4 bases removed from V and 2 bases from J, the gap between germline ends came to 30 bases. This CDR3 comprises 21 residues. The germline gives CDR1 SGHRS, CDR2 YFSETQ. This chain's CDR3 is CASSIHRDRVTAGVNTGELFF. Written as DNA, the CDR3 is TGCGCCAGCAGCATACACCGGGACAGGGTTACAGCGGGAGTTAACACCGGGGAGCTGTTTTTT.

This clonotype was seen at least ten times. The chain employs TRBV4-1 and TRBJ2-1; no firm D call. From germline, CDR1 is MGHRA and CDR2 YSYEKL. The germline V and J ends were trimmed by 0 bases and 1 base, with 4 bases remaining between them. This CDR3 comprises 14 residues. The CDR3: CASSQEGSYNEQFF. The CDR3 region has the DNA TGCGCCAGCAGCCAAGAGGGGTCCTACAATGAGCAGTTCTTC.

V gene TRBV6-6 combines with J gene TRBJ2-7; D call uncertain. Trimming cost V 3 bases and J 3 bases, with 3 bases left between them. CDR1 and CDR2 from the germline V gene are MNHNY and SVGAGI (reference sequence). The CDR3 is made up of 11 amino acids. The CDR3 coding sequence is TGTGCCAGCAGTTATATCTACGAGCAGTACTTC. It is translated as CASSYIYEQYF.

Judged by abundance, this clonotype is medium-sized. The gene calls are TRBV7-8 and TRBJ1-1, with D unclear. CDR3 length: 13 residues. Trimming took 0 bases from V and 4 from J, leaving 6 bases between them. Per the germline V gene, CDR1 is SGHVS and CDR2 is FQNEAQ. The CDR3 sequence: CASSLAQVTEAFF. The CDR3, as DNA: TGTGCCAGCAGCTTAGCTCAGGTCACTGAAGCTTTCTTT.

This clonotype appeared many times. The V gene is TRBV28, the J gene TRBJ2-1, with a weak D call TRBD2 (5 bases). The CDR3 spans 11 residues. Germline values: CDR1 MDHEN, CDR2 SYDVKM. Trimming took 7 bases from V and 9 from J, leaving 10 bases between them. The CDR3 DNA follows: TGTGCCAGCACCCGCGGGCTTGAGCAGTTCTTC. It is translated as CASTRGLEQFF.

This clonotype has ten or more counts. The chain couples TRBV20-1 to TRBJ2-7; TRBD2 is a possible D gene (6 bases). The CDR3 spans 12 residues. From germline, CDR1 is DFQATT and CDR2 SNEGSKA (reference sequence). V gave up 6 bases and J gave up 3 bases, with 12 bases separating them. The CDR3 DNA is TGCAGTGCCGCTAGCGTTTTCTACGAGCAGTACTTC. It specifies CSAASVFYEQYF.

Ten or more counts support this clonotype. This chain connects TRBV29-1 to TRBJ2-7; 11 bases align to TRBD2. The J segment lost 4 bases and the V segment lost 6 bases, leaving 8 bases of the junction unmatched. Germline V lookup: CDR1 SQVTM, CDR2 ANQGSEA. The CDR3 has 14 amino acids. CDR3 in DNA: TGCAGCGTACAGGTGACTAGCGGGATTTACGAGCAGTACTTC. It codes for CSVQVTSGIYEQYF.

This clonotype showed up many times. This CDR3 is CASSGGPGTSGEETQYF. The CDR3 nucleotides read TGCGCCAGCAGTGGAGGCCCCGGGACTAGCGGGGAAGAGACCCAGTACTTC. The chain uses TRBV10-1 and TRBJ2-5; 13 nucleotides align to TRBD2. V dropped 4 bases and J dropped 3; count of bases not matched to a gene: 8. Germline V CDR1 and CDR2: WNHNN, SYGVQD (reference sequence). The CDR3 extends over 17 amino acids.

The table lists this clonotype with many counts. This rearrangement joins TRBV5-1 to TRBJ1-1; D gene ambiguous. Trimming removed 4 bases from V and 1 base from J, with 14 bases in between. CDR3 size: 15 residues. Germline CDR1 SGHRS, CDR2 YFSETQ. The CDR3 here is CASSTRQAGNTEAFF. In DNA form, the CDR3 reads TGCGCCAGCAGCACCCGACAAGCAGGGAACACTGAAGCTTTCTTT.

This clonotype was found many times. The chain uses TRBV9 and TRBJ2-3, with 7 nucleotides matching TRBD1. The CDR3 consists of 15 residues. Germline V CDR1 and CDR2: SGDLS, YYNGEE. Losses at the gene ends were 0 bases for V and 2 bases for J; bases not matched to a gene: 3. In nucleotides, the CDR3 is TGTGCCAGCAGCGTAGAGGGGGCGTCCACAGATACGCAGTATTTT. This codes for CASSVEGASTDTQYF.

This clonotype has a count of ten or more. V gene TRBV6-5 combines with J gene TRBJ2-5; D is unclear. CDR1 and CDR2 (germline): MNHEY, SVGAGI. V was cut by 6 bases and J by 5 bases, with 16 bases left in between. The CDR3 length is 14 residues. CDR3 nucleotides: TGTGCCAGCAGCCCCCGAGGCGTGGGGGAGACCCAGTACTTC. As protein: CASSPRGVGETQYF.

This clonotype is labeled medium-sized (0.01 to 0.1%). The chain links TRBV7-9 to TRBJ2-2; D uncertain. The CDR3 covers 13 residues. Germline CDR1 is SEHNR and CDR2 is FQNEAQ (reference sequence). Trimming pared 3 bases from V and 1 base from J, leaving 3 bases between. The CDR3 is CASSFRNTGELFF. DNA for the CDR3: TGTGCCAGCAGCTTCAGGAACACCGGGGAGCTGTTTTTT.